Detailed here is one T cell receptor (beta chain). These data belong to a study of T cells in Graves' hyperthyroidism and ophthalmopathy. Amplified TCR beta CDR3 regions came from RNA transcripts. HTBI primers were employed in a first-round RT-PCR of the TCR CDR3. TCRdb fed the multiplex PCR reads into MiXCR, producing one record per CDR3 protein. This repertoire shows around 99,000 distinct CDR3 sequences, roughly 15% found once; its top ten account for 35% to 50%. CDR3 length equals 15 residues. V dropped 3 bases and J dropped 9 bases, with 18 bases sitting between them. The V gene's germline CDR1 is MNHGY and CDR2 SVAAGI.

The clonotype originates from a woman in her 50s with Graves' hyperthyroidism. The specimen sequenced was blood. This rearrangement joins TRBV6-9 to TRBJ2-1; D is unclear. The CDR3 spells CASSYSEHSSPEQFF. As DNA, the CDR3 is TGTGCCAGCAGTTACAGCGAGCACTCCTCCCCTGAGCAGTTCTTC.